The rows below give T cell receptor beta chains drawn from one sample of a study of blood T cell repertoires in COVID-19. The protocol was immunoSEQ multiplex PCR, while the TCRdb copy is restricted to in-frame clones and leaves out a portion. The sample carries 300,000 to 400,000 clones, 91% recorded once. Input material: peripheral blood. These receptor sequences come from a woman aged 18-29 years who had recovered from COVID-19. Both conserved end residues are part of each CDR3. Each record gives: D gene, V gene, J gene, clone size, CDR3 DNA, CDR3 protein. A D gene is named only where the DNA matches it firmly. Clone size is not always given. Where it is, it says once, few, many or a class for expanded clones.

-	TRBV6-5	TRBJ1-2	-	TGTGCCAGCAGTTACTACACAGGGTCATATGGCTACACCTTC	CASSYYTGSYGYTF
-	TRBV5-4	TRBJ1-2	-	TGTGCCAGCAGCTTGGCTCCGGGGTACGGCTACACCTTC	CASSLAPGYGYTF
TRBD1	TRBV5-1	TRBJ2-5	-	TGCGCCAGCAGCGGGGAGACAGGGGGCGTCGAGACCCAGTACTTC	CASSGETGGVETQYF
-	TRBV11-3	TRBJ1-3	-	TGTGCCAGCAGCTTAGGGTTCGGCAGGGCTCGCTCTGGAAACACCATATATTTT	CASSLGFGRARSGNTIYF
-	TRBV4-3	TRBJ2-4	-	TGCGCCAGCAGCCAAGATCTAGCCCGGAGGTCGTACTTC	CASSQDLARRSYF
TRBD1	TRBV6-5	TRBJ1-1	-	TGTGCCAGCACAAAATCACAGGGGATGAACACTGAAGCTTTCTTT	CASTKSQGMNTEAFF
TRBD1	TRBV4-2	TRBJ1-4	-	TGTGCCAGCTCCCAGACAGGGGCGAGTGAAAAACTGTTTTTT	CASSQTGASEKLFF
TRBD2	TRBV5-6	TRBJ2-5	-	TGTGCCAGCAGCGAATCACCGGGACTACGAGAGACCCAGTACTTC	CASSESPGLRETQYF
-	TRBV7-2	TRBJ2-5	-	TGTGCCAGCAGCCCCCTCGAAGAGACCCAGTACTTC	CASSPLEETQYF
-	TRBV19	TRBJ2-1	-	TGTGCCAGTAGTTTTACAGGGTACTCCTACAATGAGCAGTTCTTC	CASSFTGYSYNEQFF
TRBD1	TRBV30	TRBJ1-5	-	TGTGCCTGTCAGTACAGGGGCCATCAGCCCCAGCATTTT	CACQYRGHQPQHF
-	TRBV7-9	TRBJ2-5	-	TGTGCCAGCAGCTTAGGAGAAGGGGTCACCCAGTACTTC	CASSLGEGVTQYF
-	TRBV3-1/TRBV3-2	TRBJ1-2	-	TGTGCCAGCAGCCTCGACGGGATTAAGGGTGGCTACACCTTC	CASSLDGIKGGYTF
TRBD2	TRBV6-2/TRBV6-3	TRBJ2-1	-	TGTGCCAGCAGTTTGACTAGCGGGATTCCCTACAATGAGCAGTTCTTC	CASSLTSGIPYNEQFF
-	TRBV18	TRBJ2-1	-	TGTGCCAGCTCGTCTAGCGAGAATGAGCAGTTCTTC	CASSSSENEQFF
TRBD2	TRBV2	TRBJ2-1	-	TGTGCCAGCAGAAGACCCACTAGCGGGAAAGGCTATGAGCAGTTCTTC	CASRRPTSGKGYEQFF
TRBD1	TRBV14	TRBJ1-6	-	TGTGCCAGCAGCCCACAGGGGAAAAATAATTCACCCCTCCACTTT	CASSPQGKNNSPLHF
TRBD2	TRBV27	TRBJ2-3	-	TGTGCCAGCAGTCCTCCGGGACTAGCGGGAGTTATTACAGATACGCAGTATTTT	CASSPPGLAGVITDTQYF
-	TRBV9	TRBJ1-1	-	TGTGCCAGCAGCCCCCAGATATGGGGAGGCGCTGAAGCTTTCTTT	CASSPQIWGGAEAFF
-	TRBV7-6	TRBJ2-3	-	TGTGCCAGCAGTCTAGTGGGTTCCCGCACAGATACGCAGTATTTT	CASSLVGSRTDTQYF
TRBD2	TRBV19	TRBJ2-2	-	TGTGCCAGTAGTATAGGGGCTAGCGGGAGGACGGAGCTGTTTTTT	CASSIGASGRTELFF
-	TRBV19	TRBJ2-1	few	TGTGCCAGTAGTGTTGGGCTCCCCAATGAGCAGTTCTTC	CASSVGLPNEQFF
-	TRBV14	TRBJ2-5	-	TGTGCCAGCAGCCAAGATCTCGTTCCCGGAGAGACCCAGTACTTC	CASSQDLVPGETQYF
-	TRBV3-1/TRBV3-2	TRBJ1-6	once	TGTGCCAGCAGCCTCTTTAGCCCGGGTGCCCCCTATAATTCACCCCTCCACTTT	CASSLFSPGAPYNSPLHF
TRBD2	TRBV4-2	TRBJ2-3	-	TGTGCCAGCAGCCAAGATGCGGGTAGCGGGAGGGCGAGAACAGATACGCAGTATTTT	CASSQDAGSGRARTDTQYF
-	TRBV6-2/TRBV6-3	TRBJ1-1	-	TGTGCCAGCAGCCGCGGGACGGTGCTCATGAACACTGAAGCTTTCTTT	CASSRGTVLMNTEAFF
-	TRBV7-6	TRBJ1-1	once	TGTGCCAGCAGCCGAACAGGGATAACTGAAGCTTTCTTT	CASSRTGITEAFF
TRBD2	TRBV6-6	TRBJ2-1	once	TGTGCCAGCAGTTATAGGGCTAGCGGGAGTGGTGAGCAGTTCTTC	CASSYRASGSGEQFF
-	TRBV29-1	TRBJ1-2	-	TGCAGCGTTGAAGACCGGGACTGGGGGGCTAACTATGGCTACACCTTC	CSVEDRDWGANYGYTF
-	TRBV9	TRBJ1-1	-	TGTGCCAGCAGCGTAGCTGCGGGTTTGAACACTGAAGCTTTCTTT	CASSVAAGLNTEAFF
-	TRBV6-5	TRBJ1-4	-	TGTGCCAGCGCCCGGGGCAGGGGCGAAAAACTGTTTTTT	CASARGRGEKLFF
TRBD1	TRBV6-5	TRBJ1-2	-	TGTGCCAGCCGGGACAGGTTTCCGCTTTATGGCTACACCTTC	CASRDRFPLYGYTF
TRBD2	TRBV10-2	TRBJ2-1	-	TGCGCCAGCAGTGAGCCTGGGACTAGCGGGAGCTCCTACAATGAGCAGTTCTTC	CASSEPGTSGSSYNEQFF
-	TRBV18	TRBJ1-1	-	TGTGCCAGCTCACCACAAGGGGTGGGGAACACTGAAGCTTTCTTT	CASSPQGVGNTEAFF
-	TRBV19	TRBJ1-4	-	TGTGCCAGTAGTTTTAAAAGGGGGACTGAAAAACTGTTTTTT	CASSFKRGTEKLFF
-	TRBV7-6	TRBJ2-3	once	TGTGCCAGCAGCTTAGCGCCGGAGTTTCTAGATACGCAGTATTTT	CASSLAPEFLDTQYF
-	TRBV7-8	TRBJ1-5	-	TGTGCCAGCAGCTTAGGTAGGGGGTTTCAGCCCCAGCATTTT	CASSLGRGFQPQHF
-	TRBV12-3/TRBV12-4	TRBJ1-2	-	TGTGCCAGCAGTTTAAAGGAGAACTATGGCTACACCTTC	CASSLKENYGYTF
-	TRBV28	TRBJ1-1	-	TGTGCCAGCAGTTCAGGGATTTGGGCTTTCTTT	CASSSGIWAFF
-	TRBV24-1	TRBJ2-5	-	TGTGCCACCAGTGCCTCAGGGGTCCGTTGGGAGACCCAGTACTTC	CATSASGVRWETQYF
TRBD2	TRBV7-2	TRBJ2-5	-	TGTGCCAGCAGCTTGGAAAGCGGGAACCAAGAGACCCAGTACTTC	CASSLESGNQETQYF
-	TRBV19	TRBJ2-2	-	TGTGCCAGTAGTATAGGACCAGGCAGCACCGGGGAGCTGTTTTTT	CASSIGPGSTGELFF
-	TRBV18	TRBJ1-1	-	TGTGCCAGCTCACCTACTCAGGGCACTGAAGCTTTCTTT	CASSPTQGTEAFF
-	TRBV29-1	TRBJ1-4	-	TGCAGCGTTTCCAGGGGTGGAGAAAAACTGTTTTTT	CSVSRGGEKLFF
TRBD2	TRBV4-1	TRBJ2-2	-	TGCGCCAGCAGCCACCTAGCGGGTACACTGGCCGGGGAGCTGTTTTTT	CASSHLAGTLAGELFF